The clone carrying this TCR beta chain occurred a few times. No antigen is known for it. The source of the sample is a study of persistence of HIV-infected CD4 T cells. Notes on the study in general: Within sorted populations, more oligoclonal TCRs accompanied more oligoclonal proviruses. Degenerate expanded CDR3beta sequences were enriched among CMV- and Gag-responding cells.

The V and J ends lost 1 base and 3 bases, in that order; junction bases with no gene match: 4. Germline CDR1 and CDR2: MGHRA and YSYEKL. The CDR3 is made up of 16 amino acids. The libraries were made with immunoSEQ version 4 in survey mode. Genomic DNA was diluted to roughly 9.4 ng/uL, up to roughly 1 ug per sample. Produced via immunoSEQ multiplex PCR; TCRdb's table is partial and in-frame only. Among around 13,000 clones listed, over 60% were seen once. Cells were stimulated with CMV-infected fibroblast lysates at 10 ug/mL. CD4+ T cells upregulating both CD40 ligand and CD69 were sorted as responding cells.

V is TRBV4-1 and J is TRBJ1-5; 9 nucleotides agree with TRBD1. The TCR sequence derives from an adult man with HIV who was CMV-seropositive. Sample: CD4+ T cells sorted from PBMCs after roughly 18-hour stimulation, taken from a patient who received antiretroviral therapy. The CDR3 DNA reads as TGCGCCAGCAGCCAAGGGGACAGGGCTGCCAATCAGCCCCAGCATTTT. It is translated as CASSQGDRAANQPQHF.